The clone carrying this TCR beta chain was recorded many times. Its antigen remains unknown. The sample originates from a study of T cells after yellow fever vaccination. Study at large: Some fractions had low cell numbers, and these were prepared with SMART-Seq v4 Ultra Low Input.

Via MiXCR, TCRdb re-called the 5' RACE reads, giving one row per CDR3 protein. The sample contains 300,000 to 400,000 distinct CDR3 sequences, about an eighth of which appear only once. Study-level points and caveats: Abundant clonotypes (contaminants from the bulk population) could be present in FACS-sorted repertoires. Weaker overall was a secondary response that nonetheless peaked faster, on day 5 versus 15.

CDR3 length equals 12 residues. Trimming shortened V by 4 bases and J by 5 bases, and 3 bases separated the two germline ends. Germline V CDR1 and CDR2: LGHDT, YNNKEL (reference sequence). The TCR was taken from a man younger than 35 who received the YFV17D yellow fever vaccine. The chain has TRBV3-1 and TRBJ1-6; D gene unclear. Sequencing was performed on CD4+ T cells sorted from PBMCs, taken 15 days after the yellow fever booster vaccination. CDR3 amino acids: CASSRDNSPLHF. CDR3 sequence (DNA): TGTGCCAGCAGCCGCGATAATTCACCCCTCCACTTT.